This TCR beta chain was recorded in a study of T cell changes during pregnancy in multiple sclerosis. Using immunoSEQ multiplex PCR, the repertoire was profiled, and TCRdb retains in-frame clones only, with some absent. Of under 85,000 clones listed, 85% to 95% were seen once; the top ten hold roughly 0.21%. Trimming cost V 0 bases and J 1 base, with 8 bases left between them. The CDR3 totals 15 residues. Germline V lookup: CDR1 SGHRS, CDR2 YFSETQ. This clonotype was obtained from a female donor with multiple sclerosis, enrolled in a pregnancy study. Sequencing was performed on CD4+ T cells from peripheral blood mononuclear cells, taken before pregnancy. V gene TRBV5-1 combines with J gene TRBJ1-3; D unresolved. The CDR3 loop reads CASSLVPESGNTIYF. DNA of the CDR3: TGCGCCAGCAGCTTGGTGCCGGAGTCTGGAAACACCATATATTTT.